The clone carrying this T cell receptor beta chain showed up just once. The data were obtained in a study of regulatory T cells in long-lasting Graves disease. With iRepertoire HTBI primers and Arm-PCR of CDR3 regions, TCR beta libraries were built. Via MiXCR, TCRdb re-called the multiplex PCR reads, giving one row per CDR3 protein. Of about 660,000 distinct CDR3 sequences in the sample, 30% were seen once. Stated time point: persistent/refractory GD, antithyroid drugs over 5 years with positive TRAb. Making the TCR library involved RNA that had been extracted from PBMCs. CDR3 length equals 14 residues. Trimming stripped 4 bases from V and 7 bases from J, with 16 bases between. The germline CDR1 and CDR2 sequences are LGHNA and YNFKEQ.

This TCR was sampled from a female donor with Graves disease. The rearrangement uses TRBV4-2 and TRBJ1-2; weak D call: TRBD1 (5 bases). Source: peripheral blood mononuclear cells (PBMCs), taken when the disease was refractory, from a patient treated with antithyroid drugs. As DNA, the CDR3 is TGTGCCAGCAGCCCTGACGGGGGAGAAGTTGGCTACACCTTC. Protein sequence: CASSPDGGEVGYTF.